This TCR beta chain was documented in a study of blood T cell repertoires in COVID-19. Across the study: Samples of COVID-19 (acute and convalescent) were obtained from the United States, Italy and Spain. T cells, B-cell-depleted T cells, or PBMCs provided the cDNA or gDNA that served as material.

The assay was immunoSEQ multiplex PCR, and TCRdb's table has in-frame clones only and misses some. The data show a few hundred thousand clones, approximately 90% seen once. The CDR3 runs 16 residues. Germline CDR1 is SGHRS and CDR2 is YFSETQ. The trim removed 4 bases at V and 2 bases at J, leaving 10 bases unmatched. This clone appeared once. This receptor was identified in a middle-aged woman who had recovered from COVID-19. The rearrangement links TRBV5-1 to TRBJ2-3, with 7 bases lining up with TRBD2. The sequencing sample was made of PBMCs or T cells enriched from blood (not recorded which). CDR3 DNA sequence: TGCGCCAGCAGCAGGCGGGAGCGGAGTTCCACAGATACGCAGTATTTT. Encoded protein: CASSRRERSSTDTQYF.